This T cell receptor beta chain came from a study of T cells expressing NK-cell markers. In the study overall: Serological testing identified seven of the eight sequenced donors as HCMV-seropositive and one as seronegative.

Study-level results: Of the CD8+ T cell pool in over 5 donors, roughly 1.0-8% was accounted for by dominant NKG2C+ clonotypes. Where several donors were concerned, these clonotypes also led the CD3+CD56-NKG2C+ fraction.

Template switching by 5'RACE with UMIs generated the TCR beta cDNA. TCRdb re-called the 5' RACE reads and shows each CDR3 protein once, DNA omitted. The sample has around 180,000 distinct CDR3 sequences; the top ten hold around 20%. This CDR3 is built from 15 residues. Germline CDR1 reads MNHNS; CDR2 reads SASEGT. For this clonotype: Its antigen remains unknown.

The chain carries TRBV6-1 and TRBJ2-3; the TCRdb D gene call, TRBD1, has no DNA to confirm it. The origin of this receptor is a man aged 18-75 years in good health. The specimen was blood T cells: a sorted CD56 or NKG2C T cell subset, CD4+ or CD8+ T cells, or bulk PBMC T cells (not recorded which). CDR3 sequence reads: CASSKGDRVADTQYF.